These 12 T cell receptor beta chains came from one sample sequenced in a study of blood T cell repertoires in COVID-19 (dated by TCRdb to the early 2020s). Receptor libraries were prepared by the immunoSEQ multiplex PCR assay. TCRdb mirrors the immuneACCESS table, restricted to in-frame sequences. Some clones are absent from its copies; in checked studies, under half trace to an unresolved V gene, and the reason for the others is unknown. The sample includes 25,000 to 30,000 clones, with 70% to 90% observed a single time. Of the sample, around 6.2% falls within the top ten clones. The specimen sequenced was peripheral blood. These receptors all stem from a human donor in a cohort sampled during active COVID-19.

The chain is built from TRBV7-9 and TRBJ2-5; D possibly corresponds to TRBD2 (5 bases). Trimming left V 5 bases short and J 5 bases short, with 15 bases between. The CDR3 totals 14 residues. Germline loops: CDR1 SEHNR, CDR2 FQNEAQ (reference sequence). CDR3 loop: CASSLGDAGETQYF. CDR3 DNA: TGTGCCAGCAGCCTGGGAGACGCCGGCGAGACCCAGTACTTC.

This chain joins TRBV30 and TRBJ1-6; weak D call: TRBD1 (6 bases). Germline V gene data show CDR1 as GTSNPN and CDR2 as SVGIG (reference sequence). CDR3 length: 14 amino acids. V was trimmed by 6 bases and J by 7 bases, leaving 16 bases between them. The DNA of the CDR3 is TGTGCCTGCTCCCTACAGGGATCCAATTCACCCCTCCACTTT. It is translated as CACSLQGSNSPLHF.

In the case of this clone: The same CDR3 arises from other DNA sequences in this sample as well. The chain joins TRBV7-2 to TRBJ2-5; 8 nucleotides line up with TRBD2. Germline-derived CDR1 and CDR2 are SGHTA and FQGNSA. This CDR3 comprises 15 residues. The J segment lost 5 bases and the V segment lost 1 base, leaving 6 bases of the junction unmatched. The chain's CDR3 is CASSLVDRGGETQYF. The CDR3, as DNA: TGTGCCAGCAGCTTAGTGGACCGGGGGGGGGAGACCCAGTACTTC.

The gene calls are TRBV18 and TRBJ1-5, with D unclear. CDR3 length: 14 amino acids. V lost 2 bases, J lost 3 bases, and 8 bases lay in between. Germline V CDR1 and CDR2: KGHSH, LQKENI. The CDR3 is CASSPMGHNQPQHF. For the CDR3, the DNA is TGTGCCAGCTCACCAATGGGCCACAATCAGCCCCAGCATTTT. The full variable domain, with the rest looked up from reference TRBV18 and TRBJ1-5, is NAGVMQNPRHLVRRRGQEARLRCSPMKGHSHVYWYRQLPEEGLKFMVYLQKENIIDESGMPKERFSAEFPKEGPSILRIQQVVRGDSAAYFCASSPMGHNQPQHFGDGTRLSIL.

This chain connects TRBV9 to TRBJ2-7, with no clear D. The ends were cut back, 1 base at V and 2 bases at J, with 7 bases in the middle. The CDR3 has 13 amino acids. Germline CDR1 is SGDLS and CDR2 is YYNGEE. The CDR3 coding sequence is TGTGCCAGCAGCGTATCTCCGGCCTACGAGCAGTACTTC. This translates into CASSVSPAYEQYF.

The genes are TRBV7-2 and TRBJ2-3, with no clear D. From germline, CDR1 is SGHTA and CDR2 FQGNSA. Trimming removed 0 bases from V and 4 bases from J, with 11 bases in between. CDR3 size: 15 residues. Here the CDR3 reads CASSLAPLRSDTQYF. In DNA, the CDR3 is TGTGCCAGCAGCTTAGCGCCGCTCAGATCAGATACGCAGTATTTT.

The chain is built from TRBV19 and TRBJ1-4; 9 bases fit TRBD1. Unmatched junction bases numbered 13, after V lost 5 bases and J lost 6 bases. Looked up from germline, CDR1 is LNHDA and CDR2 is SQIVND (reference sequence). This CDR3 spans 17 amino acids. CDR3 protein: CASSHLVPGQGDEKLFF. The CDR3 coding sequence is TGTGCCAGTAGTCATCTAGTCCCGGGACAGGGCGATGAAAAACTGTTTTTT.

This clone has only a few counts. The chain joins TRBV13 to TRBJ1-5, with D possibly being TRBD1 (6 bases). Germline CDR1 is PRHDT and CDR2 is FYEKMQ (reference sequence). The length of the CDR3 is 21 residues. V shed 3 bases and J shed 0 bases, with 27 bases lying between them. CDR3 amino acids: CASSFLKNPGQDTNSNQPQHF. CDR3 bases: TGTGCCAGCAGCTTCCTAAAAAATCCGGGACAAGATACTAATAGCAATCAGCCCCAGCATTTT.

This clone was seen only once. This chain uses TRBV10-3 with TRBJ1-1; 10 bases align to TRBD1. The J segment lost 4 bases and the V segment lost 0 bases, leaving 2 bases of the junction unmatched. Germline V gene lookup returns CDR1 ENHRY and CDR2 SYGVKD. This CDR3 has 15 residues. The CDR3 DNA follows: TGTGCCATCAGTGAGTCGGGACAGGGGAGCACTGAAGCTTTCTTT. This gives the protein CAISESGQGSTEAFF.

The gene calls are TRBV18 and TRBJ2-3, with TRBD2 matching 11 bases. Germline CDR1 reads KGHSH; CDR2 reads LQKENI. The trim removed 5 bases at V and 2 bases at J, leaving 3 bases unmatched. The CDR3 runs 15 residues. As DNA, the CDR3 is TGTGCCAGCTCAAAGACTAGCGGGGTCACAGATACGCAGTATTTT. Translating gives CASSKTSGVTDTQYF.

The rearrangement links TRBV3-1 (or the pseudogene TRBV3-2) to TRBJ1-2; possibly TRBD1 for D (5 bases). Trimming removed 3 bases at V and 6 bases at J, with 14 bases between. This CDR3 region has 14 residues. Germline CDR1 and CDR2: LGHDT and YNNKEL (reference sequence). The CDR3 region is CASSQDPRVDGYTF. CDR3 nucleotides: TGTGCCAGCAGCCAGGACCCCAGGGTGGATGGCTACACCTTC.

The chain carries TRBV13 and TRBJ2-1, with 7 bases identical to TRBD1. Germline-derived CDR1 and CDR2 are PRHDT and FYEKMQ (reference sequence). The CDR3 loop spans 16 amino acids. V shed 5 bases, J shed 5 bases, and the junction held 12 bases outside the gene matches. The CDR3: CASSPPNRGLNNEQFF. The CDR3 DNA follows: TGTGCCAGCAGCCCACCAAACAGGGGATTAAACAATGAGCAGTTCTTC.